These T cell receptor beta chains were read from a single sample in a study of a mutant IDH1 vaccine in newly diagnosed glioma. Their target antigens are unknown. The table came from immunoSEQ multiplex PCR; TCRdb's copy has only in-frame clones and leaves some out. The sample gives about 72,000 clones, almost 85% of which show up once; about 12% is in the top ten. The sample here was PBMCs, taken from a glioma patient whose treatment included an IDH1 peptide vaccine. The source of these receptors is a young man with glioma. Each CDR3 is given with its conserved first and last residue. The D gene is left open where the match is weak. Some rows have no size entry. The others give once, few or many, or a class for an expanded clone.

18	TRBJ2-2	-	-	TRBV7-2	CASRVTLGTPGSTGELFF	TGTGCCAGCAGGGTAACCCTAGGGACTCCTGGGAGCACCGGGGAGCTGTTTTTT
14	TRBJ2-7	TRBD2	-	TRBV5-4	CASTPPGGRYEQYF	TGTGCCAGCACCCCCCCCGGCGGGAGATACGAGCAGTACTTC
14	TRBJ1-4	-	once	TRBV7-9	CASSLGGVNEKLFF	TGTGCCAGCAGCTTGGGGGGGGTTAATGAAAAACTGTTTTTT
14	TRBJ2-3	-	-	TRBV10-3	CAISDRVSTDTQYF	TGTGCCATCAGTGACAGGGTCAGCACAGATACGCAGTATTTT
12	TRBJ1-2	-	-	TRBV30	CAWSVGNREFAF	TGTGCCTGGAGTGTCGGTAACAGGGAATTCGCCTTC
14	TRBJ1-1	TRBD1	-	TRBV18	CASSSGQGNTEAFF	TGTGCCAGCTCATCGGGACAGGGGAACACTGAAGCTTTCTTT
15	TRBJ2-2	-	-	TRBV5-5	CASSSQGSYTGELFF	TGTGCCAGCAGCTCCCAGGGTAGCTACACCGGGGAGCTGTTTTTT
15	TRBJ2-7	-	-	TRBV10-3	CAISDEAGSSYEQYF	TGTGCCATCAGTGACGAGGCGGGGAGCTCCTACGAGCAGTACTTC
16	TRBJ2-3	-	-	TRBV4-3	CASSQEGERSTDTQYF	TGCGCCAGCAGCCAAGAAGGCGAGCGGAGCACAGATACGCAGTATTTT
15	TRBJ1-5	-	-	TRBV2	CASSPDRYSNQPQHF	TGTGCCAGCAGTCCCGACCGATATAGCAATCAGCCCCAGCATTTT